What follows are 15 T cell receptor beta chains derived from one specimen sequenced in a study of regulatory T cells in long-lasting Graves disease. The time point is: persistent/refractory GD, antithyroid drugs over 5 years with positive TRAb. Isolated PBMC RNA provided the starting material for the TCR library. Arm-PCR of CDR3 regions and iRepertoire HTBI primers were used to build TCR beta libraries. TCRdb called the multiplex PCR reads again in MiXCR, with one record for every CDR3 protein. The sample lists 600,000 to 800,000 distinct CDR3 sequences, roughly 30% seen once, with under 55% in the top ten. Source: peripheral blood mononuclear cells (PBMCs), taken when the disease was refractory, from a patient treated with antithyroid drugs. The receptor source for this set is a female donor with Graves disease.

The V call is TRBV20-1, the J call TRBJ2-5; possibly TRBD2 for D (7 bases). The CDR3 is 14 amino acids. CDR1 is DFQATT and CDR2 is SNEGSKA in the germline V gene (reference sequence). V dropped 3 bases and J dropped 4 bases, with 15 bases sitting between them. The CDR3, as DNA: TGCAGTGCTAGCACGGGAAGGGGGGGAGAGACCCAGTACTTC. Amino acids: CSASTGRGGETQYF.

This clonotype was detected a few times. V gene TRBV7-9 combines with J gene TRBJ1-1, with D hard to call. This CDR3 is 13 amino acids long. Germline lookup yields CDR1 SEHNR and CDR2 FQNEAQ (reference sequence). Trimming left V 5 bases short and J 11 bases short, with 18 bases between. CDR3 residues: CASSPEDPVAAFF. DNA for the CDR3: TGTGCCAGCAGCCCCGAAGACCCCGTGGCCGCTTTCTTT.

The CDR3 bases are TGTGCCAGCAGCTTATTCATCTTACAGGGGAACACTGAAGCTTTCTTT. Amino acids: CASSLFILQGNTEAFF. The chain recombines TRBV7-8 with TRBJ1-1, with a weak D call TRBD1 (6 bases). This CDR3 contains 16 residues. Germline V gives CDR1 SGHVS, CDR2 FQNEAQ. V gave up 2 bases and J gave up 1 base, with 14 bases separating them.

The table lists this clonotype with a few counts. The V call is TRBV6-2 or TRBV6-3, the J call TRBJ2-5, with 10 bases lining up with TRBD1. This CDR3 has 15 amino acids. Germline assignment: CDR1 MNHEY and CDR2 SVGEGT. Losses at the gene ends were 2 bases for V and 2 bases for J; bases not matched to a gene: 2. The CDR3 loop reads CASSYGQGGQETQYF. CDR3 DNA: TGTGCCAGCAGTTACGGACAGGGGGGACAAGAGACCCAGTACTTC.

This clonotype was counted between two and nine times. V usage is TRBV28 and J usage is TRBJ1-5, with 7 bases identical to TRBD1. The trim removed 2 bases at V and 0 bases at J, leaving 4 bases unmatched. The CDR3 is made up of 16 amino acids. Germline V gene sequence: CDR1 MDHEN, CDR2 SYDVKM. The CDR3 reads CASSLAGGYSNQPQHF. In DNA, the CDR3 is TGTGCCAGCAGTTTAGCAGGGGGTTATAGCAATCAGCCCCAGCATTTT.

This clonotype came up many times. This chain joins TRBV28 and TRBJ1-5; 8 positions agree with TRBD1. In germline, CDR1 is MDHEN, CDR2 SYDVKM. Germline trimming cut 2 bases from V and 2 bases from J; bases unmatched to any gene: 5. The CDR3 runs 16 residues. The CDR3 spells CASSLRLQGGNQPQHF. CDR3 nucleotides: TGTGCCAGCAGTTTAAGACTACAGGGGGGCAATCAGCCCCAGCATTTT.

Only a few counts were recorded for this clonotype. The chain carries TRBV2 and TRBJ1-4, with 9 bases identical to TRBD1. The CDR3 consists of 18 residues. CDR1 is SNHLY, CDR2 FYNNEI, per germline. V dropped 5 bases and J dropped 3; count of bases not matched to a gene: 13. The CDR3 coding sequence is TGTGCCAGCAGTCGTTTGCGGGACAGGGCTGAACCTAATGAAAAACTGTTTTTT. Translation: CASSRLRDRAEPNEKLFF.

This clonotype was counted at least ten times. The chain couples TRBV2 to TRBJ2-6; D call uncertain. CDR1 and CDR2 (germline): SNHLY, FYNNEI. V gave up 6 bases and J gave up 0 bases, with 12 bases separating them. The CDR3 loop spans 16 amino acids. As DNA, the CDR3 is TGTGCCAGCAGCGCCTCGTGGGGCTCTGGGGCCAACGTCCTGACTTTC. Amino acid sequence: CASSASWGSGANVLTF.

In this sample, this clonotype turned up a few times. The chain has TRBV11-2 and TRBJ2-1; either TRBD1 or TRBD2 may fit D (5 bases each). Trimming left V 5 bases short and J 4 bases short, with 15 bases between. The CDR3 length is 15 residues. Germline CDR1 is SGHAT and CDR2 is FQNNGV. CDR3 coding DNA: TGTGCCAGCAGCGCCCAGGGCGGGTGGTACAATGAGCAGTTCTTC. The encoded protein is CASSAQGGWYNEQFF.

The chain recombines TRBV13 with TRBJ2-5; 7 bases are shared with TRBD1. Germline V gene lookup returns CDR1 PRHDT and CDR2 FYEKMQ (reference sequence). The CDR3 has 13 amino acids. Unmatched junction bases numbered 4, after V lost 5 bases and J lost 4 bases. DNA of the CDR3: TGTGCCAGCAGCACCTGGACAGGAGAGACCCAGTACTTC. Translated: CASSTWTGETQYF.

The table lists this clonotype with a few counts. For the CDR3, the DNA is TGCAGTGCTAGAGATCGAGCTACGATGAACACTGAAGCTTTCTTT. This gives the protein CSARDRATMNTEAFF. This chain joins TRBV20-1 and TRBJ1-1, with D unresolved. There are 15 residues in the CDR3. The V gene's germline CDR1 is DFQATT and CDR2 SNEGSKA (reference sequence). Trimming shortened V by 0 bases and J by 0 bases, and 11 bases separated the two germline ends.

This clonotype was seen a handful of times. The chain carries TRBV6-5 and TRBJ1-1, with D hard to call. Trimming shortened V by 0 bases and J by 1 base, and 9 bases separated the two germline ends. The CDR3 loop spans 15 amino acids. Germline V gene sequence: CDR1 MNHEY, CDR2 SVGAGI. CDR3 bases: TGTGCCAGCAGTTACTCCGGCAACCCGAACACTGAAGCTTTCTTT. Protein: CASSYSGNPNTEAFF.

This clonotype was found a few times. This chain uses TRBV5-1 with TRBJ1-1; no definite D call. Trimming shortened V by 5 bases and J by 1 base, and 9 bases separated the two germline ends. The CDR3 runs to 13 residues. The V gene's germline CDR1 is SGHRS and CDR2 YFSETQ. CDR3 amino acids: CASRAQTNTEAFF. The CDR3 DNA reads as TGCGCCAGCAGGGCACAGACGAACACTGAAGCTTTCTTT.

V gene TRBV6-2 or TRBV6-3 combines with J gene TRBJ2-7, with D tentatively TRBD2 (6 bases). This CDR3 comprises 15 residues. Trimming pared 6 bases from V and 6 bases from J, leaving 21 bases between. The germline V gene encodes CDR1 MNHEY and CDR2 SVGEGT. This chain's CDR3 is CASRRASGTRGEQYF. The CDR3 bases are TGTGCCAGCAGACGGGCCTCGGGGACTCGGGGCGAGCAGTACTTC.

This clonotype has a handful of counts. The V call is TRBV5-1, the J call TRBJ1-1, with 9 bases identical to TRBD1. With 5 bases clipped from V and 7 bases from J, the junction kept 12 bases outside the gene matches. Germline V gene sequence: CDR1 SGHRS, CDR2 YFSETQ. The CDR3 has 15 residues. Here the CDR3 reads CASSLGTGIYIEAFF. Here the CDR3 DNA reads TGCGCCAGCAGTTTAGGGACAGGGATCTACATTGAAGCTTTCTTT.